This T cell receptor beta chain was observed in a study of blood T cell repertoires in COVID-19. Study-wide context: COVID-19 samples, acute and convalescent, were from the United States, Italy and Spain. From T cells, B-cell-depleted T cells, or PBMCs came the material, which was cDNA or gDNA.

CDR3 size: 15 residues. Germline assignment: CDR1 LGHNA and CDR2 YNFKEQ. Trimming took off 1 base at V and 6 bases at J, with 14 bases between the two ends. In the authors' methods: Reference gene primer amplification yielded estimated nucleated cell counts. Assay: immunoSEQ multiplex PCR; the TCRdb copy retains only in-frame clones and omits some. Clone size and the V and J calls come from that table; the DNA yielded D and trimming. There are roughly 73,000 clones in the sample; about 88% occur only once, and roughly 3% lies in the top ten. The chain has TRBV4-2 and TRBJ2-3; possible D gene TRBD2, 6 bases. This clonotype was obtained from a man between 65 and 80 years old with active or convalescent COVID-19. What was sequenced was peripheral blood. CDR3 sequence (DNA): TGTGCCAGCAGCCAAGGAGGCGGGACGTTGGATACGCAGTATTTT. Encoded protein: CASSQGGGTLDTQYF.